One T cell receptor (beta chain) is described in this entry. Methods used by the authors: Estimation of nucleated cell counts relied on the amplification of reference gene primers. Only in-frame clones appear in the TCRdb table, and some are missing; sequencing was by immunoSEQ multiplex PCR. D and trimming were read from the DNA, whereas the V and J calls and clone size are those reported in that table. The repertoire holds 350,000 to 450,000 clones, with around 89% as singletons. The data stem from a study of blood T cell repertoires in COVID-19. At the level of the study: There were acute and convalescent COVID-19 samples, and they came from the United States, Italy and Spain. PBMCs, B-cell-depleted T cells, or T cells were the source of the cDNA or gDNA that made up the material.

CDR1 and CDR2 (germline): LNHDA, SQIVND (reference sequence). The CDR3 has 18 residues. Trimming took 4 bases from V and 3 from J; bases not matched to a gene: 14. The clonotype originates from a man in his forties with acute or convalescent COVID-19. This sequence joins TRBV19 and TRBJ2-3; TRBD1 matches at 9 bases. Sequenced sample: peripheral blood. The CDR3 sequence: CASSTFQQRDRETDTQYF. The CDR3 coding sequence is TGTGCCAGTAGTACGTTCCAGCAGCGGGACAGGGAAACAGATACGCAGTATTTT.